In this sample, the clone carrying this T cell receptor beta chain turned up a few times. Antigen specificity is unknown. TCRdb reprocessed the PCR reads with MiXCR, giving one entry per CDR3 protein. The sample has about 510,000 distinct CDR3 sequences; 20% to 25% are singletons. This entry comes from a study of molecular identifiers for immune sequencing clone quantification. General observations from the study: Beyond 20 RNA copies, clones held over 97% of effector molecules, compared with under 1% in naive cells. Clone sizes that are highly expanded could be underestimated when identical TCR molecules share a barcode.

Naive CD8 libraries came from roughly 20,000 to 1,000,000 sorted cells with 10%, 30% or 50% RNA. CD8+CD4-CCR7+CD45RA+ cells were sorted as naive CD8 T cells. V shed 5 bases and J 4 bases; nucleotides not matched to a gene: 10. CDR1 is DFQATT, CDR2 SNEGSKA, per germline (reference sequence). The CDR3 spans 16 residues. The V and J genes are TRBV20-1 and TRBJ2-5, with 13 bases identical to TRBD2. This receptor was obtained from a human donor in good health. Some libraries in this study had Jurkat cell RNA spiked in. Sequencing was performed on naive CD8+ T cells from blood, with Jurkat cell RNA spiked in. Subset in this sample: FACS-sorted CD8+CD4-CCR7+CD45RA+ naive T cells. CDR3 sequence reads: CSAPTSGRVYRETQYF. The CDR3 coding sequence is TGCAGTGCTCCCACTAGCGGGAGGGTGTATCGAGAGACCCAGTACTTC.